These 15 T cell receptor beta chains were sequenced from one sample in a study of PD-1 blockade in mismatch repair-deficient tumors. Repertoires were generated with immunoSEQ multiplex PCR, while TCRdb's copy carries only in-frame clones and drops some. The sample consists of around 33,000 clones, less than 90% of them appearing once. The material was PBMCs, obtained around 6 weeks after starting pembrolizumab. All receptors come from an adult with mismatch repair-deficient cancer.

This clone occurred a few times. This chain connects TRBV19 to TRBJ2-7; D gene unclear. The CDR3 covers 13 residues. In germline, CDR1 is LNHDA, CDR2 SQIVND (reference sequence). With 6 bases removed from V and 5 bases from J, the gap between germline ends came to 14 bases. The CDR3 region is CASRSRGLHEQYF. The CDR3 DNA is TGTGCCAGTAGGAGTAGAGGTCTTCACGAGCAGTACTTC.

The chain joins TRBV18 to TRBJ1-1, with 7 bases aligning to TRBD1. After removal of 3 bases from V and 0 bases from J, the junction contained 4 bases not matched to a gene. The CDR3 sequence is 15 residues long. CDR1 is KGHSH, CDR2 LQKENI, per germline. The CDR3 DNA is TGTGCCAGCTCACCCGGGACAGCTATGAACACTGAAGCTTTCTTT. Encoded protein: CASSPGTAMNTEAFF.

This chain links TRBV5-1 with TRBJ1-4; 8 bases agree with TRBD1. In germline, CDR1 is SGHRS, CDR2 YFSETQ. The CDR3 covers 17 residues. V shed 3 bases, J shed 3 bases, and the junction held 10 bases outside the gene matches. The CDR3 region has the DNA TGCGCCAGCAGCTCAAGGGCAGGGGGCAAGTCTAATGAAAAACTGTTTTTT. Translating it yields CASSSRAGGKSNEKLFF.

The chain has TRBV6-5 and TRBJ2-7, with 8 nucleotides matching TRBD1. The ends lost 7 bases at V and 2 bases at J; junction bases unmatched: 4. Per the germline V gene, CDR1 is MNHEY and CDR2 is SVGAGI. The CDR3 runs to 13 residues. The CDR3 DNA sequence: TGTGCCAGCATTCGGACAGGGACCTACGAGCAGTACTTC. Amino acid sequence: CASIRTGTYEQYF.

The chain links TRBV4-2 to TRBJ1-3; D gene ambiguous. V lost 0 bases, J lost 8 bases, and 11 bases lay in between. The length of the CDR3 is 14 residues. Per the germline V gene, CDR1 is LGHNA and CDR2 is YNFKEQ. CDR3 coding DNA: TGTGCCAGCAGCCAAGATCTAGGGAGTGACACCATATATTTT. Translation gives CASSQDLGSDTIYF.

The gene calls are TRBV9 and TRBJ2-3, with 8 bases aligning to TRBD2. The CDR3 totals 16 residues. Germline-derived CDR1 and CDR2 are SGDLS and YYNGEE. Germline trimming cut 4 bases from V and 2 bases from J; bases unmatched to any gene: 9. CDR3 bases: TGTGCCAGCAGCTCCCGGGGTAGCGGGAACACAGATACGCAGTATTTT. Amino acid sequence: CASSSRGSGNTDTQYF.

V gene TRBV5-1 combines with J gene TRBJ2-2; 8 bases are shared with TRBD2. This CDR3 comprises 15 residues. Germline assignment: CDR1 SGHRS and CDR2 YFSETQ. V lost 4 bases, J lost 4 bases, and 6 bases stayed unmatched. The CDR3 nucleotides are TGCGCCAGCAGCCACCCTAGCGGGCGCACCGGGGAGCTGTTTTTT. This gives the protein CASSHPSGRTGELFF.

This clone was observed a single time. The genes are TRBV19 and TRBJ1-5, with 7 bases lining up with TRBD1. Germline V gene lookup returns CDR1 LNHDA and CDR2 SQIVND (reference sequence). The CDR3 spans 15 residues. With V trimmed by 5 bases and J by 4 bases, 8 bases remained unmatched. The CDR3 nucleotides are TGTGCCAGTAGTGTCGACAGGGTTGGAAATCAGCCCCAGCATTTT. Its translation: CASSVDRVGNQPQHF.

The chain joins TRBV14 to TRBJ1-6, with D possibly matching TRBD1 (5 bases). V was shortened by 1 base and J by 6 bases, with 10 bases between the two germline ends. Germline V gives CDR1 SGHDN, CDR2 FVKESK. The CDR3 totals 15 residues. CDR3 coding DNA: TGTGCCAGCAGCCAAGCCCAGGGCCCTAATTCACCCCTCCACTTT. As protein: CASSQAQGPNSPLHF.

This clone occurred a few times. The CDR3, as DNA: TGTGCCAGCAGCCCTGCCCGGGGACTAGCGGATGAGCAGTACTTC. It codes for CASSPARGLADEQYF. V usage is TRBV7-9 and J usage is TRBJ2-7, with 11 bases fitting TRBD2. Losses at the gene ends were 5 bases for V and 7 bases for J; bases not matched to a gene: 10. The V gene's germline CDR1 is SEHNR and CDR2 FQNEAQ (reference sequence). The CDR3 is made up of 15 amino acids.

The gene calls are TRBV6-1 and TRBJ2-3, with 7 nucleotides matching TRBD2. Germline CDR1 reads MNHNS; CDR2 reads SASEGT. The CDR3 spans 15 residues. V lost 5 bases to trimming and J lost 10 bases; unmatched junction nucleotides: 15. Here the CDR3 reads CASSRRGREEDPQYF. Written as DNA, the CDR3 is TGTGCCAGCAGTCGGCGGGGGAGGGAGGAGGATCCGCAGTATTTT.

J is TRBJ2-5 and V is TRBV19, with 11 bases fitting TRBD2. Germline V lookup: CDR1 LNHDA, CDR2 SQIVND (reference sequence). Germline trimming cut 6 bases from V and 8 bases from J; bases unmatched to any gene: 14. The CDR3 covers 16 residues. The CDR3, as DNA: TGTGCCAGTAGCAAGAATACCGGGACTAGCGGTGCCACCCAGTACTTC. Its translation: CASSKNTGTSGATQYF.

The chain is built from TRBV5-1 and TRBJ2-1, with 10 bases matching TRBD2. Per germline, CDR1 SGHRS and CDR2 YFSETQ. J was trimmed by 8 bases and V by 2 bases; bases with no gene match: 7. The CDR3 spans 15 residues. DNA of the CDR3: TGCGCCAGCAGCTTACTAGCGGGAAGCTGGGATGAGCAGTTCTTC. Translation gives CASSLLAGSWDEQFF.

The rearrangement joins TRBV5-1 to TRBJ1-6, with a weak D call TRBD1 (6 bases). From germline, CDR1 is SGHRS and CDR2 YFSETQ. Trimming left V 4 bases short and J 9 bases short, with 17 bases between. The CDR3 consists of 15 residues. CDR3 bases: TGCGCCAGCAGCCCGGACAGTGGGGTCGGTTCACCCCTCCACTTT. Its protein product is CASSPDSGVGSPLHF. The full variable domain, its missing parts supplied by reference TRBV5-1 and TRBJ1-6, is KAGVTQTPRYLIKTRGQQVTLSCSPISGHRSVSWYQQTPGQGLQFLFEYFSETQRNKGNFPGRFSGRQFSNSRSEMNVSTLELGDSALYLCASSPDSGVGSPLHFGNGTRLTVT.

This clone appeared a few times. The CDR3 is CASTDRVGGDEKLFF. The CDR3 coding sequence is TGTGCCAGTACTGACAGGGTCGGAGGGGATGAAAAACTGTTTTTT. This rearrangement joins TRBV19 to TRBJ1-4; 7 bases align to TRBD1. This CDR3 region has 15 residues. With V trimmed by 7 bases and J by 6 bases, 11 bases remained unmatched. CDR1 and CDR2 from the germline V gene are LNHDA and SQIVND (reference sequence). Variable domain in full (rest from reference TRBV19 and TRBJ1-4): DGGITQSPKYLFRKEGQNVTLSCEQNLNHDAMYWYRQDPGQGLRLIYYSQIVNDFQKGDIAEGYSVSREKKESFPLTVTSAQKNPTAFYLCASTDRVGGDEKLFFGSGTQLSVL.